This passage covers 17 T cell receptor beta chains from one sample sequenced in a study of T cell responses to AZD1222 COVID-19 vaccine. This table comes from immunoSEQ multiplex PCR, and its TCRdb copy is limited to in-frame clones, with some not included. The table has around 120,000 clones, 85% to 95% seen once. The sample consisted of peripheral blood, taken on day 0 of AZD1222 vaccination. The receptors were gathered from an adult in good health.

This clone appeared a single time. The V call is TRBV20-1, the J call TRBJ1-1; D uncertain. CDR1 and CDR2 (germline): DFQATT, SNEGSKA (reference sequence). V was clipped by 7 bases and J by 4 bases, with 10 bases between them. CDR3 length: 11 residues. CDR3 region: CSVRVGTEAFF. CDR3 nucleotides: TGCAGTGTCCGGGTAGGCACTGAAGCTTTCTTT.

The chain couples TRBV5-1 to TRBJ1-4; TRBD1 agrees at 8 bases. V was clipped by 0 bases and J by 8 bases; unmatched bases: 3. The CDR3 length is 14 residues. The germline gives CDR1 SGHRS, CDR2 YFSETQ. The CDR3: CASSLGQGTEKLFF. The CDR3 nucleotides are TGCGCCAGCAGCTTGGGACAGGGGACCGAAAAACTGTTTTTT. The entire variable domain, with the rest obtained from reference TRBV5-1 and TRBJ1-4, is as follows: KAGVTQTPRYLIKTRGQQVTLSCSPISGHRSVSWYQQTPGQGLQFLFEYFSETQRNKGNFPGRFSGRQFSNSRSEMNVSTLELGDSALYLCASSLGQGTEKLFFGSGTQLSVL.

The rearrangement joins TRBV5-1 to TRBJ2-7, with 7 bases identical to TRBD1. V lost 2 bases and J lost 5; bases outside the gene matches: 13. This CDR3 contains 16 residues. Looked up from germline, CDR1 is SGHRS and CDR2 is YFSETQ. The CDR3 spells CASSFRGSQGMNEQYF. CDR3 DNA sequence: TGCGCCAGCAGCTTCAGGGGGTCCCAAGGCATGAACGAGCAGTACTTC.

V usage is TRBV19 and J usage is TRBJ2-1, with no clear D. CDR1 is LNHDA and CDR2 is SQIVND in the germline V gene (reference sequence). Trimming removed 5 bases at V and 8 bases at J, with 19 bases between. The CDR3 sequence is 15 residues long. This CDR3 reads CASSHITNPVDEQFF. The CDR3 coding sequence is TGTGCCAGTAGTCATATAACAAACCCAGTGGATGAGCAGTTCTTC.

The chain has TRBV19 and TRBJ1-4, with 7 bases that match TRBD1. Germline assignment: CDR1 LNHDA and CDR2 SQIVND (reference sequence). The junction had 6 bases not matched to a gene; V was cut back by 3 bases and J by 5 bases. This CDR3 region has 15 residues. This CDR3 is CASSILGQINEKLFF. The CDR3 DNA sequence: TGTGCCAGTAGTATTTTGGGACAGATAAATGAAAAACTGTTTTTT.

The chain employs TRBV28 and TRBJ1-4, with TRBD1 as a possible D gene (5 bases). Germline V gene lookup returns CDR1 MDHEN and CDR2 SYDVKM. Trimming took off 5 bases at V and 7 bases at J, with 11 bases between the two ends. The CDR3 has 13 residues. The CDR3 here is CASSRRGAEKLFF. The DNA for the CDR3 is TGTGCCAGCAGTCGGAGGGGTGCTGAAAAACTGTTTTTT.

CDR3 nucleotide sequence: TGTGCCAGCAGCCAGGGGACAGGGTTGGGCACAGATACGCAGTATTTT. Residues: CASSQGTGLGTDTQYF. The chain has TRBV14 and TRBJ2-3; TRBD1 matches 9 bases. The CDR3 runs to 16 residues. The J segment lost 1 base and the V segment lost 3 bases, leaving 5 bases of the junction unmatched. Germline CDR1 and CDR2: SGHDN and FVKESK. Full variable domain (outside the CDR3, taken from reference TRBV14 and TRBJ2-3): EAGVTQFPSHSVIEKGQTVTLRCDPISGHDNLYWYRRVMGKEIKFLLHFVKESKQDESGMPNNRFLAERTGGTYSTLKVQPAELEDSGVYFCASSQGTGLGTDTQYFGPGTRLTVL.

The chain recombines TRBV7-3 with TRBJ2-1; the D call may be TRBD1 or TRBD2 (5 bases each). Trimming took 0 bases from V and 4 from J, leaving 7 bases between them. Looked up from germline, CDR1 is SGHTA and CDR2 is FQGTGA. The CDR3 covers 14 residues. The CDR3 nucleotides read TGTGCCAGCAGCTTAACAGGGACGTACAATGAGCAGTTCTTC. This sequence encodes CASSLTGTYNEQFF.

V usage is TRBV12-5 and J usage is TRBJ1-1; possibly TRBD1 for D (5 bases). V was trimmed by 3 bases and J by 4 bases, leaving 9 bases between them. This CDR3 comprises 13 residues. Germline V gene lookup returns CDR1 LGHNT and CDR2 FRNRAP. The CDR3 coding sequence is TGTGCTAGTGGTTTATCAGGGTTCACTGAAGCTTTCTTT. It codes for CASGLSGFTEAFF.

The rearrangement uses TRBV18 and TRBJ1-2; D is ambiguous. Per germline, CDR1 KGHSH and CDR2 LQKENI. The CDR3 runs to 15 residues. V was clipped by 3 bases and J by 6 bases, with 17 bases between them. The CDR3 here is CASSPLAPNEDGYTF. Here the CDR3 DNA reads TGTGCCAGCTCACCTTTGGCACCAAATGAAGATGGCTACACCTTC.

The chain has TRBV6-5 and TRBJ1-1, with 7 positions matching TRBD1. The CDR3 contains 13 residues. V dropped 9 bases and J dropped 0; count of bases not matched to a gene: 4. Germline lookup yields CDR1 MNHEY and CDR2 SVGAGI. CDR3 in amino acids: CASGQAMNTEAFF. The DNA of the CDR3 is TGTGCCAGTGGACAGGCCATGAACACTGAAGCTTTCTTT.

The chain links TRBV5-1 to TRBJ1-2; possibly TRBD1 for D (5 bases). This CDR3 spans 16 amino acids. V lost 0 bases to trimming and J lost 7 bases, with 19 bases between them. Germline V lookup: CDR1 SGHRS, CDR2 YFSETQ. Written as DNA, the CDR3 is TGCGCCAGCAGCTTGGTCGCAGGGTCTTCGTTCTCTGGCTACACCTTC. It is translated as CASSLVAGSSFSGYTF.

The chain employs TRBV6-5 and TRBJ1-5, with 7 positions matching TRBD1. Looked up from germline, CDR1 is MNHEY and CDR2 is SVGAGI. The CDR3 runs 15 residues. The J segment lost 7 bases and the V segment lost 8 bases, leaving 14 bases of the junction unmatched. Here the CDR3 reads CASSLQFRQGQPQHF. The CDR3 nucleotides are TGTGCCAGCTCCCTCCAATTCCGACAGGGCCAGCCCCAGCATTTT.

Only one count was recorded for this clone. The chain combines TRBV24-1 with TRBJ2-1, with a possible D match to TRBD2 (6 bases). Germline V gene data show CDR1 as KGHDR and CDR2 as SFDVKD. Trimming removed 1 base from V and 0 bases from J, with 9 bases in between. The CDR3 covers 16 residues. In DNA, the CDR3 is TGTGCCACCAGTGATTTTGGGGGGAGCTCCTACAATGAGCAGTTCTTC. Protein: CATSDFGGSSYNEQFF.

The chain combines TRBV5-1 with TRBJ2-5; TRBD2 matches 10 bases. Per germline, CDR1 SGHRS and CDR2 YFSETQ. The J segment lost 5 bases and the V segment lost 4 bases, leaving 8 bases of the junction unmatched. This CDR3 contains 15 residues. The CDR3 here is CASSLTGTSAETQYF. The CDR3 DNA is TGCGCCAGCAGCCTCACCGGGACTAGCGCTGAGACCCAGTACTTC. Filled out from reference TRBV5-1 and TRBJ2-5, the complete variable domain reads KAGVTQTPRYLIKTRGQQVTLSCSPISGHRSVSWYQQTPGQGLQFLFEYFSETQRNKGNFPGRFSGRQFSNSRSEMNVSTLELGDSALYLCASSLTGTSAETQYFGPGTRLLVL.

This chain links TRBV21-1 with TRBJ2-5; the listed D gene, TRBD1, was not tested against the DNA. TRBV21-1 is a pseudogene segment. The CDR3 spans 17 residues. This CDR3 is CASSKGDRGQEQETQYF. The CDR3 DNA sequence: TGTGCCAGCAGCAAAGGAGACAGGGGGCAGGAGCAAGAGACCCAGTACTTC.

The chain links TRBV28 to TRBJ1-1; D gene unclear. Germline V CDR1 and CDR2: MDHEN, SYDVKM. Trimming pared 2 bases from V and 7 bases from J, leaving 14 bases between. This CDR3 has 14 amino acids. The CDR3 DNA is TGTGCCAGCAGTTTACGGAGTAGCCTAAGTGAAGCTTTCTTT. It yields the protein CASSLRSSLSEAFF.